A single sample is the source of the 29 T cell receptor beta chains below, sequenced in a study of OX40 agonist ivuxolimab in advanced cancers. Some clones are missing from TCRdb's copy, which holds only in-frame ones; the method was immunoSEQ multiplex PCR. This repertoire shows more than 50,000 clones, roughly four fifths found once; its top ten account for 0.69%. The sequenced sample was CD4+ or CD8+ T cells sorted from blood, obtained in a trial of the OX40 agonist ivuxolimab. These receptors were collected from an adult with an advanced solid tumor such as melanoma, head and neck, liver or kidney cancer.

The chain combines TRBV19 with TRBJ2-7, with D possibly being TRBD1 or TRBD2 (5 bases each). The germline CDR1 and CDR2 sequences are LNHDA and SQIVND (reference sequence). The CDR3 has 15 amino acids. V shed 5 bases and J shed 5 bases, with 19 bases lying between them. The CDR3 here is CASSRLRGGNDEQYF. CDR3 DNA: TGTGCCAGTAGTCGGCTGAGGGGCGGCAACGACGAGCAGTACTTC.

V gene TRBV7-9 combines with J gene TRBJ2-1, with unresolved D. The germline gives CDR1 SEHNR, CDR2 FQNEAQ (reference sequence). V lost 5 bases and J 5 bases, leaving 13 bases between the germline ends. This CDR3 has 14 amino acids. CDR3 sequence: CASSGAFQDNEQFF. Here the CDR3 DNA reads TGTGCCAGCAGCGGCGCCTTCCAGGACAATGAGCAGTTCTTC.

This clone was recorded once. CDR3 coding DNA: TGTGCCAGTAGTCAAAGGGACAGGGGACCCCTCGAGCAGTACTTC. It yields the protein CASSQRDRGPLEQYF. The chain uses TRBV19 and TRBJ2-7, with TRBD1 matching over 10 bases. The CDR3 loop spans 15 amino acids. CDR1 is LNHDA, CDR2 SQIVND, per germline (reference sequence). The trim removed 5 bases at V and 6 bases at J, leaving 10 bases unmatched.

This chain uses TRBV5-6 with TRBJ2-3; TRBD2 might be the D (7 bases). The V gene's germline CDR1 is SGHDT and CDR2 YYEEEE. The CDR3 has 16 residues. V lost 4 bases and J 0 bases, leaving 15 bases between the germline ends. The CDR3 is CASSAARGGSTDTQYF. In nucleotides, the CDR3 is TGTGCCAGCAGCGCAGCGAGGGGGGGTAGCACAGATACGCAGTATTTT.

V and J are TRBV18 and TRBJ2-2, with D maybe TRBD1 (5 bases). CDR3 length equals 17 residues. CDR1 and CDR2 from the germline V gene are KGHSH and LQKENI. The germline V and J ends were trimmed by 6 bases and 0 bases, with 17 bases remaining between them. The CDR3 DNA is TGTGCCAGCTCGATAATTCGGTGGACAACGAACACCGGGGAGCTGTTTTTT. Residues: CASSIIRWTTNTGELFF.

The V call is TRBV7-9, the J call TRBJ2-7; D is uncertain. The CDR3 sequence is 13 residues long. V lost 3 bases and J lost 2, with 8 bases in between. Per germline, CDR1 SEHNR and CDR2 FQNEAQ (reference sequence). CDR3 region: CASSFDRTYEQYF. In DNA, the CDR3 is TGTGCCAGCAGCTTCGATCGTACCTACGAGCAGTACTTC. The whole variable domain, remainder taken from reference TRBV7-9 and TRBJ2-7, is DTGVSQNPRHKITKRGQNVTFRCDPISEHNRLYWYRQTLGQGPEFLTYFQNEAQLEKSRLLSDRFSAERPKGSFSTLEIQRTEQGDSAMYLCASSFDRTYEQYFGPGTRLTVT.

The genes are TRBV5-1 and TRBJ1-4, with 8 bases that match TRBD1. The CDR3 length is 14 residues. V lost 3 bases, J lost 5 bases, and 3 bases stayed unmatched. CDR1 SGHRS and CDR2 YFSETQ come from the germline V gene. The CDR3 sequence is CASSSGQGNEKLFF. The CDR3 DNA reads as TGCGCCAGCAGCTCCGGACAGGGCAATGAAAAACTGTTTTTT.

The CDR3: CASSERWEDYEQYF. CDR3 DNA: TGTGCCAGCAGCGAACGTTGGGAGGACTACGAGCAGTACTTC. V is TRBV9 and J is TRBJ2-5, with D possibly matching TRBD2 (6 bases). The DNA end is more similar to TRBJ2-7, so the J call may be wrong. Germline values: CDR1 SGDLS, CDR2 YYNGEE. The CDR3 totals 14 residues.

The chain employs TRBV19 and TRBJ2-7; 8 bases are a match to TRBD1. There are 15 residues in the CDR3. Germline trimming cut 1 base from V and 3 bases from J; bases unmatched to any gene: 5. The germline gives CDR1 LNHDA, CDR2 SQIVND (reference sequence). CDR3 region: CASSIGARGLYEQYF. CDR3 bases: TGTGCCAGTAGTATAGGGGCCAGGGGGCTCTACGAGCAGTACTTC.

The gene calls are TRBV19 and TRBJ1-1; D remains ambiguous. V was pared by 3 bases and J by 1 base, with 9 bases between. The V gene's germline CDR1 is LNHDA and CDR2 SQIVND (reference sequence). This CDR3 comprises 14 residues. Here the CDR3 DNA reads TGTGCCAGTAGTATGGGCCGGGAGAACACTGAAGCTTTCTTT. It specifies CASSMGRENTEAFF.

This clone is judged medium-sized (0.01 to 0.1%). Mismatch with germline at one junction end may stem from a read error. The rearrangement links TRBV19 to TRBJ1-5; 10 nucleotides align to TRBD1. The CDR3 sequence is 14 residues long. CDR1 and CDR2 from the germline V gene are LNHDA and SQIVND (reference sequence). The CDR3 loop reads CASSMTGGKQPQHF. In nucleotides, the CDR3 is TGTGCCAGTAGTATGACAGGGGGCAAGCAGCCCCAGCATTTT.

A word on this clone: Other DNA sequences in this sample translate to the same CDR3. The CDR3 is CASSEEGEKLFF. Written as DNA, the CDR3 is TGTGCCAGCAGTGAAGAAGGCGAAAAACTGTTTTTT. The chain joins TRBV2 to TRBJ1-4; unclear D gene. The V gene's germline CDR1 is SNHLY and CDR2 FYNNEI. V dropped 1 base and J dropped 8 bases, with 5 bases sitting between them. CDR3 size: 12 residues.

This clone was detected only once. CDR3 amino acids: CASSFQGAPLHF. As DNA, the CDR3 is TGTGCCAGCAGCTTCCAGGGGGCACCCCTCCACTTT. The chain has TRBV7-9 and TRBJ1-6; 7 bases map to TRBD1. The CDR3 totals 12 residues. Germline V lookup: CDR1 SEHNR, CDR2 FQNEAQ (reference sequence). J lost 11 bases, V lost 3 bases, and 1 base had no gene match.

The chain combines TRBV28 with TRBJ2-3; TRBD2 matches at 12 bases. Per germline, CDR1 MDHEN and CDR2 SYDVKM. The CDR3 totals 17 residues. The V gene end was trimmed by 7 bases and the J gene end by 3 bases; junction bases not matched to a gene: 11. In DNA, the CDR3 is TGTGCCAGCAACCCTACTGGACTAGCGGGGAGGACAGATACGCAGTATTTT. This gives the protein CASNPTGLAGRTDTQYF.

V is TRBV9 and J is TRBJ2-7; no firm D call. The CDR3 has 14 residues. The V gene's germline CDR1 is SGDLS and CDR2 YYNGEE. Trimming removed 0 bases at V and 1 base at J, with 8 bases between. In DNA, the CDR3 is TGTGCCAGCAGCGTAGCCGCGGCGTCCTACGAGCAGTACTTC. Amino acid sequence: CASSVAAASYEQYF.

The CDR3 here is CASSPRTSLSSYNEQFF. Written as DNA, the CDR3 is TGTGCCAGCAGCCCCAGGACTAGCTTAAGCTCCTACAATGAGCAGTTCTTC. The chain joins TRBV11-2 to TRBJ2-1; 8 nucleotides line up with TRBD2. CDR1 and CDR2 (germline): SGHAT, FQNNGV. J was trimmed by 0 bases and V by 5 bases; bases with no gene match: 9. CDR3 size: 17 residues.

The chain couples TRBV6-5 to TRBJ2-7, with D maybe TRBD2 (5 bases). CDR3 length equals 13 residues. Germline V gene sequence: CDR1 MNHEY, CDR2 SVGAGI. V lost 8 bases and J 4 bases, leaving 15 bases between the germline ends. This chain's CDR3 is CASRHHGGYEQYF. CDR3 nucleotide sequence: TGTGCCAGCCGACACCACGGAGGATACGAGCAGTACTTC.

The chain carries TRBV28 and TRBJ1-4, with a tentative D call TRBD1 (5 bases). The CDR3 loop spans 14 amino acids. The V gene lost 6 bases and the J gene lost 3 bases, with 11 bases spanning the gap. Germline V lookup: CDR1 MDHEN, CDR2 SYDVKM. CDR3: CASRKGLSNEKLFF. The CDR3 DNA is TGTGCCAGCAGGAAGGGGTTGTCTAATGAAAAACTGTTTTTT.

The chain employs TRBV11-3 and TRBJ1-3; TRBD1 might be the D (5 bases). The length of the CDR3 is 15 residues. The germline V and J ends were trimmed by 5 bases and 5 bases, with 16 bases remaining between them. Germline V gives CDR1 SGHNT, CDR2 YENEEA. The CDR3 nucleotides are TGTGCCAGCAGCAGGGGACCAACCGCGAGAAACACCATATATTTT. Amino acid sequence: CASSRGPTARNTIYF.

This clone was counted a few times. This rearrangement joins TRBV29-1 to TRBJ2-3, with D perhaps TRBD2 (5 bases). V lost 7 bases, J lost 3 bases, and 17 bases lay in between. CDR1 is SQVTM, CDR2 ANQGSEA, per germline. The CDR3 runs 14 residues. CDR3: CSANALLATDTQYF. CDR3 sequence (DNA): TGCAGCGCCAATGCCCTCCTAGCTACAGATACGCAGTATTTT.

Here the CDR3 DNA reads TGTGCCAGCTCACAGAACACTGAAGCTTTCTTT. It is translated as CASSQNTEAFF. The chain couples TRBV18 to TRBJ1-1; no clear D. V gave up 4 bases and J gave up 1 base, with 1 base separating them. The CDR3 has 11 residues. Germline-derived CDR1 and CDR2 are KGHSH and LQKENI.

The chain couples TRBV19 to TRBJ2-3, with a possible D match to TRBD1 (6 bases). V lost 6 bases, J lost 8 bases, and 15 bases lay in between. From germline, CDR1 is LNHDA and CDR2 SQIVND (reference sequence). This CDR3 has 13 amino acids. The CDR3 DNA reads TGTGCCAGTAGCCAAACAGGGTCGCCTACGCAGTATTTT. It encodes CASSQTGSPTQYF.

This chain uses TRBV5-5 with TRBJ2-1, with D uncertain. This CDR3 has 11 residues. Deletions cut 4 bases from V and 2 bases from J, with 1 base between. Germline CDR1 reads SGHKS; CDR2 reads YYEKEE (reference sequence). CDR3 amino acids: CASSAYNEQFF. The CDR3, as DNA: TGTGCCAGCAGCGCCTACAATGAGCAGTTCTTC.

The chain combines TRBV2 with TRBJ1-4, with D uncertain. This CDR3 spans 14 amino acids. Germline CDR1 and CDR2: SNHLY and FYNNEI. V shed 7 bases and J shed 3 bases, with 12 bases lying between them. The CDR3 bases are TGTGCCAGCAATAGGGCAGCTTCTAATGAAAAACTGTTTTTT. It is translated as CASNRAASNEKLFF.

This clone was detected a few times. The chain joins TRBV5-1 to TRBJ1-3; unclear D gene. The CDR3 length is 18 residues. Between the trimmed V and J ends, which lost 0 bases and 4 bases, there was a span of 20 bases. Germline V gene data show CDR1 as SGHRS and CDR2 as YFSETQ. This CDR3 is CASSLGYAGRRLGNTIYF. The CDR3, as DNA: TGCGCCAGCAGCTTGGGATACGCGGGCCGCCGGTTGGGAAACACCATATATTTT.

The chain employs TRBV7-2 and TRBJ1-2; 7 nucleotides match TRBD1. Germline trimming cut 2 bases from V and 0 bases from J; bases unmatched to any gene: 3. Germline CDR1 is SGHTA and CDR2 is FQGNSA. CDR3 size: 15 residues. CDR3 sequence reads: CASSLTGDTNYGYTF. The CDR3, as DNA: TGTGCCAGCAGCTTAACAGGGGATACTAACTATGGCTACACCTTC.

The chain has TRBV28 and TRBJ1-1; D is ambiguous. The germline V gene has CDR1 MDHEN and CDR2 SYDVKM. V was trimmed by 4 bases and J by 2 bases, leaving 11 bases between them. The CDR3 consists of 14 residues. CDR3 DNA: TGTGCCAGCAGTTCCCTTAGACCAAACACTGAAGCTTTCTTT. This sequence encodes CASSSLRPNTEAFF.

The CDR3 spells CASSLVAGGADFGYTF. In DNA form, the CDR3 reads TGTGCCAGCAGCTTAGTTGCAGGGGGCGCAGACTTTGGCTACACCTTC. V gene TRBV7-2 combines with J gene TRBJ1-2; TRBD1 agrees at 8 bases. The CDR3 length is 16 residues. Germline CDR1 reads SGHTA; CDR2 reads FQGNSA. The V and J ends lost 1 base and 7 bases, in that order; junction bases with no gene match: 11.

The gene calls are TRBV6-1 and TRBJ2-1; TRBD2 matches at 11 bases. This CDR3 spans 15 amino acids. Germline values: CDR1 MNHNS, CDR2 SASEGT. With 6 bases clipped from V and 7 bases from J, the junction kept 8 bases outside the gene matches. The CDR3: CASRRGLAEGNEQFF. Written as DNA, the CDR3 is TGTGCCAGCAGGAGGGGACTAGCGGAGGGGAATGAGCAGTTCTTC.